This TCR beta chain originates from a study of blood T cell repertoires in COVID-19 (dated by TCRdb to the early 2020s). For the wider study: Collaborator samples came from the United States, Italy and Spain and covered acute and convalescent phases of COVID-19. The prospective study material was composed of cDNA or gDNA derived from T cells, B-cell-depleted T cells, or PBMCs. Deeply sampled blood TCRbeta repertoires from subjects exposed to, actively infected with, or recovered from COVID-19 were included in the dataset. A freely available public database, intended as a resource for researchers studying the immune response to SARS-CoV-2, is where the repertoires were released. The samples were drawn from two sources: the first 160 participants of the ongoing ImmuneRACE study, and about 1,300 subjects contributed by 6 global collaborators. A de-identified subject ID, COVID-19 status, age in years and sex were almost always included in the sample metadata. Where HLA class I and class II types were available, the types were taken from metadata supplied by the sample provider, not from assay-based typing.

TCRbeta CDR3 regions were amplified from genomic DNA using the immunoSEQ Assay, a bias-controlled multiplex PCR. The paper's data handling went like this. The number of nucleated cells in each sample was estimated from the amplification of reference gene primers within the assay. To quantify the absolute abundance of each unique TCRbeta CDR3 rearrangement, sequence reads were collapsed and filtered. For each sample, productive Simpson clonality was calculated by taking the square root of Simpson's diversity index across productive rearrangements. TCRdb mirrors the immuneACCESS table, restricted to in-frame sequences. Some clones are absent from its copies; in checked studies, under half trace to an unresolved V gene, and the reason for the others is unknown. The DNA gave D and trimming, while V, J and clone size come from that table. Across this sample there are over 150,000 clones, with roughly 84% seen only once. The top ten constitute 6.5% to 7.5% of the sample.

In Seattle, one collaborating source enrolled patients while the infection was active and tracked those patients longitudinally over the course of disease. Whole blood was collected in K2EDTA tubes by collaborating institutions according to the institutions' own protocols. For TCRbeta analysis, collaborator samples were shipped as frozen whole blood, as isolated PBMCs, or as DNA extracted from either sample type. Overall study outcomes, separate from this receptor: The amount of clinical and demographic metadata varied by source and participant and was provided uncurated.

This clone was counted a few times. The target of this receptor is not known. Base qualities are missing; no much larger clone stands one base away. The CDR3 has 12 amino acids, counting the end cysteine and phenylalanine. The kept DNA is CDR3 alone, 36 bases in frame from the first base. The germline V gene encodes CDR1 SEHNR and CDR2 FQNEAQ (reference sequence). Deletion took 1 base off V and 10 bases off J, with a span of 8 bases between the germline ends. This TCR came from a woman aged 40 to 49 with COVID-19, enrolled during active disease. The V and J segments used are TRBV7-9 and TRBJ2-1; the D gene identity is not certain. Sequenced: peripheral blood. The DNA sequence is given as TGTGCCAGCAGCTTAGTGGTCCGGGAGCAGTTCTTC. This gives the protein CASSLVVREQFF. Reference TRBV7-9 and TRBJ2-1 proteins supply the regions before and after the CDR3; the full variable domain is: DTGVSQNPRHKITKRGQNVTFRCDPISEHNRLYWYRQTLGQGPEFLTYFQNEAQLEKSRLLSDRFSAERPKGSFSTLEIQRTEQGDSAMYLCASSLVVREQFFGPGTRLTVL.